This TCR beta chain derives from a study of T-cell memory formation after mild COVID-19. TCRalpha and TCRbeta libraries used 5'RACE with constant-segment primers and UMIs. TCRdb used MiXCR to reprocess the 5' RACE reads, holding one entry per CDR3 protein. This sample has around 430,000 distinct CDR3 sequences, with 16% found just once. Of note for this clonotype: Its antigen remains unknown.

Germline trimming cut 10 bases from V and 7 bases from J; bases unmatched to any gene: 15. This CDR3 has 14 amino acids. The germline CDR1 and CDR2 sequences are LNHDA and SQIVND (reference sequence). Study observations and caveats: Contracting clones localized mainly to CM and EM when CD4+ and mainly to EMRA when CD8+. Some SARS-CoV-2-responding clones were already detected in memory before infection.

What was sequenced was PBMCs or a T cell subset sorted from them (not recorded which). This sequence originates from a young man who had mild COVID-19 (a few samples of this study predate the infection). Cell type and time point are not known. The rearrangement uses TRBV19 and TRBJ2-5, with 7 positions matching TRBD2. CDR3 amino acids: CATRWGGNGGTQYF. DNA for the CDR3: TGTGCCACCCGATGGGGGGGGAACGGCGGGACCCAGTACTTC.